The entry that follows covers one T cell receptor (beta chain) sequence. Antigen: not known. The data belong to a study of T cell responses to AZD1222 COVID-19 vaccine. Germline lookup yields CDR1 KGHSH and CDR2 LQKENI. The CDR3 totals 16 residues. Trimming shortened V by 3 bases and J by 0 bases, and 14 bases separated the two germline ends. Whole-study findings and limits: Donors were mostly white British, more females; clonal diversity possibly underestimated. Nearly half of spike-specific TCRs reportedly target variant regions that are unmutated in the B.1.351 and B.1.1.7 variants. Along spike, vaccine-associated CD4 TCRs were found throughout, with dominance at 160-218 and 743-854. Repertoire sampling happened only post peak T cell response.

Method: immunoSEQ multiplex PCR; TCRdb's copy keeps in-frame clones and lacks some. The sample has some 42,000 clones, approximately 88% seen once. The receptor was isolated from an adult who received the AZD1222 COVID-19 vaccine. The J gene is TRBJ1-1, the V gene TRBV18; possibly TRBD1 for D (5 bases). This material consisted of peripheral blood, taken 28 days after the second AZD1222 dose. The DNA for the CDR3 is TGTGCCAGCTCACCCCAGGGCGAACTATTGAACACTGAAGCTTTCTTT. Protein product: CASSPQGELLNTEAFF.